Reported below is one TCR beta chain. The CDR3 consists of 16 residues. The germline CDR1 and CDR2 sequences are PRHDT and FYEKMQ (reference sequence). Germline trimming cut 3 bases from V and 3 bases from J; bases unmatched to any gene: 4. These data are taken from a study of T cell changes during pregnancy in multiple sclerosis. Only in-frame clones appear in the TCRdb table, and some are missing; sequencing was by immunoSEQ multiplex PCR. Here the sample spans around 45,000 clones, approximately 92% being singletons. Sequenced here: CD8+ T cells from peripheral blood mononuclear cells, sampled in the second trimester of pregnancy. The sequence came from a female donor with multiple sclerosis, enrolled in a pregnancy study. The genes are TRBV13 and TRBJ1-5, with 11 bases lining up with TRBD1. CDR3 residues: CASSLGTGGSNQPQHF. CDR3 sequence (DNA): TGTGCCAGCAGCTTGGGGACAGGGGGTTCCAATCAGCCCCAGCATTTT.